The present entry profiles one T cell receptor (beta chain) with its context. In the source study's methods: Amplified reference gene primers provided the basis for estimating nucleated cell counts. Repertoires were generated with immunoSEQ multiplex PCR, while TCRdb's copy carries only in-frame clones and drops some. D and trimming were read from the DNA, whereas the V and J calls and clone size are those reported in that table. The table records under 250,000 clones, 89% of them present only once. Losses at the gene ends were 0 bases for V and 3 bases for J; bases not matched to a gene: 9. The CDR3 covers 17 residues. Per the germline V gene, CDR1 is LNHNV and CDR2 is YYDKDF (reference sequence). This record belongs to a study of blood T cell repertoires in COVID-19. About the research overall: Some COVID-19 samples were acute and others convalescent; all came from the United States, Italy and Spain. PBMCs, B-cell-depleted T cells, or T cells were the source of the cDNA or gDNA that made up the material.

The sample was peripheral blood. This TCR came from a man in his 60s who had recovered from COVID-19. The chain couples TRBV15 to TRBJ1-2, with TRBD1 matching 8 bases. The CDR3 coding sequence is TGTGCCACCAGCAGAGACTTACGCAGGGGGCCTGACTATGGCTACACCTTC. Protein product: CATSRDLRRGPDYGYTF.